This T cell receptor (beta chain) appears in the sequencing data of a study of T cells expressing NK-cell markers (TCRdb year 2020). Looking at the study overall: Fewer than ten donors provided sorted CD3+CD56+NKG2C+, CD3+CD56+NKG2C- and CD3+CD56-NKG2C+ T-cell subsets, whose TCR beta-chain repertoires were profiled. Among the eight sequenced donors, seven were HCMV-seropositive and one was HCMV-seronegative. Randomly selected healthy volunteers, three men and five women, were used as the eight sequenced donors. Sequencing of the libraries produced 2 x 150 bp reads on Illumina HiSeq 2000/2500, MiSeq or NextSeq. The investigation overall reported the following: Those dominant clonotypes were again the most abundant among CD3+CD56-NKG2C+ cells in a few donors, at roughly 25-65%. In several donors, the dominant CD3+CD56+NKG2C+ clonotypes were found to rank among the top 10 CD8+ clonotypes and to make up about 1.0-7.5% of CD8+ T cells. Whether the expanded NKG2C-expressing T cell clones were specific for HCMV antigens was left unclear.

The instrument was an Illumina HiSeq 2000. TCR beta cDNA libraries were made by 5'RACE template switching that added a universal primer site and unique molecular identifiers. Synthesis of cDNA was primed from the TCR beta constant segment and was followed by two consecutive PCR amplification steps. On the study's bioinformatics: Reads were demultiplexed and grouped by UMI with MIGEC, and clonotypes were assembled and quantified with MiTCR. Only TCR cDNA sequences supported by at least two reads were kept to exclude erroneous sequences. The tcR package was used for downstream repertoire analysis, with clonotypes matched between fractions based on CDR3 nucleotide sequence plus V segment. VDJmatch was used to annotate antigen specificity against VDJdb, with one amino acid substitution in CDR3 allowed. TCRdb reprocessed the reads, so every CDR3 protein sequence counts as one entry and DNA is not shown. The authors' filters were not applied to this entry. The sample has some 340,000 distinct CDR3 sequences on record. In total, the top ten clones hold 5% to 5.5% of the sample.

A commercial ELISA kit detecting HCMV-specific IgG in serum was used to determine HCMV serostatus. Ficoll density gradient centrifugation was used to isolate peripheral blood mononuclear cells from blood. The CDR3 covers 14 residues, taking in both the cysteine and the phenylalanine. No DNA appears here. Looking up the germline V gene (reference sequence) yields CDR1 DFQATT and CDR2 SNEGSKA. Concerning this clonotype itself: Its antigen remains undetermined.

Rearrangement joined TRBV20-1 to TRBJ2-7; TCRdb names TRBD1, which stays unverified in the absence of DNA. This sequence originates from a man aged 18-75 years in good health. Sequencing input: blood T cells: a sorted CD56 or NKG2C T cell subset, CD4+ or CD8+ T cells, or bulk PBMC T cells (not recorded which). The CDR3 in this case is CSALTGGTTYEQYF.